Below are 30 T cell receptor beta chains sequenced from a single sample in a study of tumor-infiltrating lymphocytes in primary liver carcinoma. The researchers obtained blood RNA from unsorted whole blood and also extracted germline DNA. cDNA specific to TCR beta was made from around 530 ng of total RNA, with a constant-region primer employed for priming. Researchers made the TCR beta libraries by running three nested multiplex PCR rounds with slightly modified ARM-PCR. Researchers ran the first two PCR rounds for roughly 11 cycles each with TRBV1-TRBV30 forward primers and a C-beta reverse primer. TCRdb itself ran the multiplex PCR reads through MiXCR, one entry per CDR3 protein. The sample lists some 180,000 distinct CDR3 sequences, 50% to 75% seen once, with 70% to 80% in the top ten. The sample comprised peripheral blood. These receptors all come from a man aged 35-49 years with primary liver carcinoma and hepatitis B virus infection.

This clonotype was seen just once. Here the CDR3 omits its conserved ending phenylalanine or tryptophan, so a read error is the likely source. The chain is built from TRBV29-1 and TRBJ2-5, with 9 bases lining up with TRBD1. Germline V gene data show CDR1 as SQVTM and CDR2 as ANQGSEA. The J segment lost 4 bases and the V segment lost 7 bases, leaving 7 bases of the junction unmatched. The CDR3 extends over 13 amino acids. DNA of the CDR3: TGCAGCGCGTCGGACAGGGGTGGAGAGACCCAGTACTCC. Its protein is CSASDRGGETQYS.

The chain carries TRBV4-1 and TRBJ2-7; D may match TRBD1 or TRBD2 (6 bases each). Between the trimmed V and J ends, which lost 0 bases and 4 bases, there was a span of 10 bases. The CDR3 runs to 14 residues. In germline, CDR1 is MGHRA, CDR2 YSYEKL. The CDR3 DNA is TGCGCCAGCAGCCAAGAAGGGGGGAGGTACGAGCAGTACTTC. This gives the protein CASSQEGGRYEQYF.

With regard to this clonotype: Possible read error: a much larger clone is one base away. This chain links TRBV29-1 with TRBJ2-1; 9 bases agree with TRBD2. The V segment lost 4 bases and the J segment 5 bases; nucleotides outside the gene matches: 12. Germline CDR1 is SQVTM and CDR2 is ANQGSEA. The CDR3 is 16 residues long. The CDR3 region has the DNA TGCAGCGTTGGAGATTTTAGACTAGCGGTCAACAATGAGCAGTTCTTC. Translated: CSVGDFRLAVNNEQFF.

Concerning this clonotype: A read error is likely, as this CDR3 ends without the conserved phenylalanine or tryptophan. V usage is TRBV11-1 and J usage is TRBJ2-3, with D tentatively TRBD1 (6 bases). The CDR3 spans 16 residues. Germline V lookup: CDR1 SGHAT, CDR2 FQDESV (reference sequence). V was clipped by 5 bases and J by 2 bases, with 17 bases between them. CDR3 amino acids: CASSRRGRCPTDTQYL. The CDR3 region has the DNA TGTGCCAGCAGCCGCAGGGGTCGCTGCCCCACAGATACGCAGTATTTG.

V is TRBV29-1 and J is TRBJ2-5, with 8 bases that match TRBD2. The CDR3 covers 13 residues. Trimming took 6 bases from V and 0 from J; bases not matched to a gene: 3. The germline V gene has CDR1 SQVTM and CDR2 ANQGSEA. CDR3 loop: CSVQAGDQETQYF. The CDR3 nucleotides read TGCAGCGTACAAGCGGGAGACCAAGAGACCCAGTACTTC.

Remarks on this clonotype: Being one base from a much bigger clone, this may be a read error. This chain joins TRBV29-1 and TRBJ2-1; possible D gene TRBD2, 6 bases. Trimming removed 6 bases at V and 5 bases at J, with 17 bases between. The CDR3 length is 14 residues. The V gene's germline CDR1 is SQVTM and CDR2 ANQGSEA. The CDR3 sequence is CSVAGTGGNNEQFF. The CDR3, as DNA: TGCAGCGTGGCCGGGACTGGGGGTAACAATGAGCAGTTCTTC.

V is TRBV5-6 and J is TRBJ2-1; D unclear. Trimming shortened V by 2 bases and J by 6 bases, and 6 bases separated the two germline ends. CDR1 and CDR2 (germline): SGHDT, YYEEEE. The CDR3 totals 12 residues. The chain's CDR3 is CASSLQSNEQFF. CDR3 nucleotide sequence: TGTGCCAGCAGCTTACAAAGCAATGAGCAGTTCTTC. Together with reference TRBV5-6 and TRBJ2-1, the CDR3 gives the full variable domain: DAGVTQSPTHLIKTRGQQVTLRCSPKSGHDTVSWYQQALGQGPQFIFQYYEEEERQRGNFPDRFSGHQFPNYSSELNVNALLLGDSALYLCASSLQSNEQFFGPGTRLTVL.

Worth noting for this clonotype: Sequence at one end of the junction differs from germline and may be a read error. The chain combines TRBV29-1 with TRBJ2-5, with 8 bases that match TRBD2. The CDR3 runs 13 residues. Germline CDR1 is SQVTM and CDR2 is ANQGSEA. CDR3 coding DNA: TGCAGCGGCCTCGGGGGGGCCCAAGAGACCCTGTACTTC. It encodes CSGLGGAQETLYF.

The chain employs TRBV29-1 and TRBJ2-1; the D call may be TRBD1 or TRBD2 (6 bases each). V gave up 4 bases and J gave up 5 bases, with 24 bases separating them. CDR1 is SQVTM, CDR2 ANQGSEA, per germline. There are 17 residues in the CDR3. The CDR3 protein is CSVGGLARGPGDNEQFF. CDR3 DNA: TGCAGCGTTGGGGGGCTAGCGAGAGGGCCTGGGGACAATGAGCAGTTCTTC.

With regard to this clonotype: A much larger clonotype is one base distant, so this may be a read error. Here the CDR3 DNA reads TGTGCCAGCAGTTCGCGGGACGGCTCTTTGGATACGCAGTATTTT. Its protein product is CASSSRDGSLDTQYF. The chain links TRBV12-3 or TRBV12-4 to TRBJ2-3; maybe TRBD2 (6 bases). Trimming removed 4 bases from V and 6 bases from J, with 17 bases in between. This CDR3 has 15 amino acids.

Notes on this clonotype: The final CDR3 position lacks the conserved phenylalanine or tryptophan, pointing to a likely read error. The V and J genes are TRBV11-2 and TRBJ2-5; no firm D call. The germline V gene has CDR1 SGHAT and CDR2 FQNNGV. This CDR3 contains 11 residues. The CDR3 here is CVSSLFENQYL. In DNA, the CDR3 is TGTGTCAGCAGCTTATTCGAGAACCAGTACTTA.

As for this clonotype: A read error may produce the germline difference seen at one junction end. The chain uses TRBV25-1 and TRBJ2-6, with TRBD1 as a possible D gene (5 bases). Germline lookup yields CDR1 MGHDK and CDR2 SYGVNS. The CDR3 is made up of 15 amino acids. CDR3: CASSDHHSGADVLTF. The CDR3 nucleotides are TGTGCCAGCAGTGACCACCACTCTGGGGCCGACGTCCTGACTTTC.

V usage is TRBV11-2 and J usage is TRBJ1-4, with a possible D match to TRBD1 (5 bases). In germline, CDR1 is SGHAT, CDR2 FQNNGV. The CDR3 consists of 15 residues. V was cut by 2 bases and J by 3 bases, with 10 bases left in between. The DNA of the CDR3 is TGTGCCAGCAGCTTACTGGGGGTGGCTAATGAAAAACTGTTTTTT. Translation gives CASSLLGVANEKLFF.

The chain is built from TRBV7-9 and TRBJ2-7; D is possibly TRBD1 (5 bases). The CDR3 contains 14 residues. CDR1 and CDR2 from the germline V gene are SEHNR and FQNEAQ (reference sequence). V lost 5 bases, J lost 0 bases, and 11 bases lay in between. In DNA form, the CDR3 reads TGTGCCAGCAGCACAATAGGGGCCTCCTACGAGCAGTACTTC. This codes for CASSTIGASYEQYF.

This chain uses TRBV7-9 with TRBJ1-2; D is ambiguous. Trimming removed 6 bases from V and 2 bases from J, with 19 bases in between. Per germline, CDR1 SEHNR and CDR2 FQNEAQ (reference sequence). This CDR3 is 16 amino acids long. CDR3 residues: CASRDGRFQLNYGYTF. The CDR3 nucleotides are TGTGCCAGCAGGGACGGACGGTTCCAACTCAACTATGGCTACACCTTC.

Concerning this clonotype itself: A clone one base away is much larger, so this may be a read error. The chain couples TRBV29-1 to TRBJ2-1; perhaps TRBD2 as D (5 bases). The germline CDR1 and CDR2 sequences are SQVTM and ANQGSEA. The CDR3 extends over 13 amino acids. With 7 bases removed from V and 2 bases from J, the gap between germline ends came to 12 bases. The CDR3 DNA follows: TGCAGCGGTCTTTGGGGAGCCTACAATGAGCAGTTCTTC. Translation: CSGLWGAYNEQFF.

The CDR3 DNA reads TGTGCCAGCAGTTTAGGGGGACTAGCGGGAGGCTTACAAGAGACCCAGTACTTC. It yields the protein CASSLGGLAGGLQETQYF. The rearrangement uses TRBV12-3 or TRBV12-4 and TRBJ2-5, with 15 bases identical to TRBD2. This CDR3 region has 18 residues. Trimming at V came to 1 base and at J to 2 bases, leaving 5 bases not matched to a gene.

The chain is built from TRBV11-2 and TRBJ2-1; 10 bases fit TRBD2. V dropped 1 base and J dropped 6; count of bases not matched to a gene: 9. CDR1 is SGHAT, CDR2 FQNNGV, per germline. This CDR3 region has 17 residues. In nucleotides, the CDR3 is TGTGCCAGCAGCTTAGTAGGTCTAGCGGGAGCTTTCAATGAGCAGTTCTTC. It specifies CASSLVGLAGAFNEQFF.

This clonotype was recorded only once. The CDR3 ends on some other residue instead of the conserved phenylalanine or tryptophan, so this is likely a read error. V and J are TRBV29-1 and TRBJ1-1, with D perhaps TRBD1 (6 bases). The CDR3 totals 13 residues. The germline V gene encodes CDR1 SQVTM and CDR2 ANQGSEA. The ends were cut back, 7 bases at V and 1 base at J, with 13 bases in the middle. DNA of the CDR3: TGCAGCGGAACGGGACAACAGAACACTGAAGCTTTCTTA. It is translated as CSGTGQQNTEAFL.

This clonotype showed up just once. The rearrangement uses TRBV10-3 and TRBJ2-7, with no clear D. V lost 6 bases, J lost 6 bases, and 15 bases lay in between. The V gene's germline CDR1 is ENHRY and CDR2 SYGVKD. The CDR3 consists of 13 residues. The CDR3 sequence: CAIRSDEKGEQYF. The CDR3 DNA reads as TGTGCCATCAGATCGGACGAAAAAGGCGAGCAGTACTTC.

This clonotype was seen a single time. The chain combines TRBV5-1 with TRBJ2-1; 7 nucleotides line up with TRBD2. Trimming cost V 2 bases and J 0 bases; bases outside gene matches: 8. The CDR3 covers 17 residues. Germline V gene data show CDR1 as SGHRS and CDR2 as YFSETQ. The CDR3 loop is CASSFALAAGSYNEQFF. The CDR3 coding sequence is TGCGCCAGCAGCTTCGCCCTAGCGGCGGGCTCCTACAATGAGCAGTTCTTC.

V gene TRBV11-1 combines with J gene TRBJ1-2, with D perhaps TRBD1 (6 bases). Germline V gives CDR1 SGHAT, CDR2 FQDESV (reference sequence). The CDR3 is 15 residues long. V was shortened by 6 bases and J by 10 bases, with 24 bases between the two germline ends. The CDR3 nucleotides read TGTGCCAGCAGTGACCATCGGGGGCGCGACTACGACTACACCTTC. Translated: CASSDHRGRDYDYTF.

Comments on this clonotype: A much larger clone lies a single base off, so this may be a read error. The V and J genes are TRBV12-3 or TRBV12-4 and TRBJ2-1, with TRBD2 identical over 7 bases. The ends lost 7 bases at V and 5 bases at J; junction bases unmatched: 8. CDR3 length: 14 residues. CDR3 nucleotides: TGTGCCAGCACTTTGTCGGGAGGAAACAATGAGCAGTTCTTC. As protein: CASTLSGGNNEQFF.

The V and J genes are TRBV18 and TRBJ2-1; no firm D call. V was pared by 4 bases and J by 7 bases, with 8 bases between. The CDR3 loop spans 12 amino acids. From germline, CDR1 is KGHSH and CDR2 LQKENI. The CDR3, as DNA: TGTGCCAGCTCACGGAACGGGAATGAGCAGTTCTTC. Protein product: CASSRNGNEQFF.

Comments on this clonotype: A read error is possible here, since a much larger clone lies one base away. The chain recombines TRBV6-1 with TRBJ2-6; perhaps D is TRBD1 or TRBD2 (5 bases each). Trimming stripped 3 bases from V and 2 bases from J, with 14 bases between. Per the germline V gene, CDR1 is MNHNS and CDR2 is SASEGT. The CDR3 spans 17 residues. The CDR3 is CASSEGRESTGANVLTF. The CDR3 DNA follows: TGTGCCAGCAGTGAGGGCAGGGAGTCGACTGGGGCCAACGTCCTGACTTTC.

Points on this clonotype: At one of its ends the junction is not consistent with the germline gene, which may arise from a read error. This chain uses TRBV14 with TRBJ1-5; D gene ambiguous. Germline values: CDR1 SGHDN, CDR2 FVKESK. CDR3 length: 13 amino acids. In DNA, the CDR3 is TGTGCCAGCGGCCAAGGACCATTCCAGCCCCAGCATTTT. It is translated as CASGQGPFQPQHF.

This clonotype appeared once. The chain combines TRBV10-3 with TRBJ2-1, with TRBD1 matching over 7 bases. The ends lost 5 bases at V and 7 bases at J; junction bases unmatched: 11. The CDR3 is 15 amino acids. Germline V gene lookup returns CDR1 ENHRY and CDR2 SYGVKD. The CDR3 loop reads CAISSSGQAGNEQFF. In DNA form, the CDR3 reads TGTGCCATCAGTAGCTCCGGACAGGCCGGAAATGAGCAGTTCTTC.

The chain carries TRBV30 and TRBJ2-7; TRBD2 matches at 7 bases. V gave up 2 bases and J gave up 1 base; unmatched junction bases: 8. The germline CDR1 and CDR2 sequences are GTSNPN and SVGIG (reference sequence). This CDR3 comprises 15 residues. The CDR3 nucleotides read TGTGCCTGGAGTCCATGCGCGGGAGTGTCCTACGAGCAGTACTTC. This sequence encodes CAWSPCAGVSYEQYF.

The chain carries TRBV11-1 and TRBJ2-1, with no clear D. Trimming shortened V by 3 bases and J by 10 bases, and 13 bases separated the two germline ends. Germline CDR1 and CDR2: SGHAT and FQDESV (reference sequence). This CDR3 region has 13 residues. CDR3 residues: CASSLGPQDEQFF. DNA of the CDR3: TGTGCCAGCAGCTTGGGCCCTCAGGACGAGCAGTTCTTC.

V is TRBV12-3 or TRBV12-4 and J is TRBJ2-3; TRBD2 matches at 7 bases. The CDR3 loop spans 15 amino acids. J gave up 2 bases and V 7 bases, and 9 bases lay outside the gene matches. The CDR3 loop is CASTPSGTYTDTQYF. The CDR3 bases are TGTGCCAGCACCCCCAGCGGGACCTACACAGATACGCAGTATTTT.